This T cell receptor (beta chain) derives from a study of regulatory T cells in long-lasting Graves disease. Study-wide points: Accuracy may have suffered from the small sample size.

This clonotype has at least ten counts. Its antigen is not identified. Time point: newly diagnosed GD, antithyroid drugs for less than 3 months. There was RNA extracted from PBMCs, and the TCR library was made from it. The authors built TCR beta libraries using iRepertoire HTBI primers and Arm-PCR of CDR3 regions. TCRdb analysed the multiplex PCR reads with MiXCR anew, one entry per CDR3 protein. The data show 300,000 to 400,000 distinct CDR3 sequences, with 16% seen just once and approximately 30% held by the top ten. This sample was shared with a second study, whose subject was T cells in Graves' hyperthyroidism and ophthalmopathy. That report notes: For ophthalmopathy, model prediction preceded onset by a median about 6.2 months.

This TCR derives from a man aged 35-49 years with Graves disease. Sequences were derived from peripheral blood mononuclear cells (PBMCs), sampled at new diagnosis, from a patient treated with antithyroid drugs.

In DNA form, the CDR3 reads TGCAGTGCTAGATCCCCGACAGCGCAAGAGACCCAGTACTTC. Translation gives CSARSPTAQETQYF. This chain uses TRBV20-1 with TRBJ2-5; a possible D gene is TRBD1 (5 bases). The CDR3 has 14 amino acids. The germline V and J ends were trimmed by 2 bases and 2 bases, with 12 bases remaining between them. Germline V gives CDR1 DFQATT, CDR2 SNEGSKA (reference sequence).